One sample yielded the 32 T cell receptor beta chains listed below, sequenced in a study of T-cell memory formation after mild COVID-19. TCRdb re-derived calls from the 5' RACE reads in MiXCR, one entry per CDR3 protein. The sample consists of some 130,000 distinct CDR3 sequences, roughly 15% of them appearing once. Sequencing was performed on PBMCs or a T cell subset sorted from them (not recorded which). These receptors were taken from an adult woman who had mild COVID-19 (a few samples of this study predate the infection). Cell type and time point are not known.

This clonotype was seen more than once but under ten times. The gene calls are TRBV18 and TRBJ1-1; TRBD1 agrees at 7 bases. The V gene's germline CDR1 is KGHSH and CDR2 LQKENI. This CDR3 comprises 14 residues. Losses at the gene ends were 3 bases for V and 1 base for J; bases not matched to a gene: 2. In nucleotides, the CDR3 is TGTGCCAGCTCACCCCAGGGGGAGAACACTGAAGCTTTCTTT. Its translation is CASSPQGENTEAFF.

The rearrangement links TRBV6-5 to TRBJ1-1; D unresolved. The CDR3 runs 16 residues. Trimming stripped 0 bases from V and 1 base from J, with 12 bases between. CDR1 is MNHEY and CDR2 is SVGAGI in the germline V gene. CDR3 residues: CASSYSDYAQNTEAFF. CDR3 nucleotides: TGTGCCAGCAGTTACTCGGACTATGCCCAGAACACTGAAGCTTTCTTT.

This clonotype was detected only a few times. The V call is TRBV12-3 or TRBV12-4, the J call TRBJ2-3; no firm D call. V was shortened by 3 bases and J by 7 bases, with 11 bases between the two germline ends. CDR3 size: 13 residues. In nucleotides, the CDR3 is TGTGCCAGCAGTTTGGGCCTACTTCATACGCAGTATTTT. Translation: CASSLGLLHTQYF.

This clonotype was counted a few times. The V call is TRBV7-3, the J call TRBJ1-1; 8 nucleotides align to TRBD1. The CDR3 totals 14 residues. Germline V gene data show CDR1 as SGHTA and CDR2 as FQGTGA. Trimming removed 4 bases from V and 6 bases from J; junction bases left unmatched: 7. The CDR3 here is CASSSDRGSAEAFF. The CDR3 DNA is TGTGCCAGCAGCTCCGACAGGGGTAGCGCTGAAGCTTTCTTT.

The V call is TRBV18, the J call TRBJ2-2; a possible D gene is TRBD1 (5 bases). Germline V gives CDR1 KGHSH, CDR2 LQKENI. The CDR3 totals 16 residues. V dropped 2 bases and J dropped 0 bases, with 10 bases sitting between them. The CDR3 sequence: CASSPSRVPNTGELFF. The CDR3 coding sequence is TGTGCCAGCTCACCATCCAGGGTTCCGAACACCGGGGAGCTGTTTTTT.

This clonotype was observed a handful of times. V is TRBV7-6 and J is TRBJ2-3; no definite D call. Germline assignment: CDR1 SGHVS and CDR2 FNYEAQ. V dropped 0 bases and J dropped 0 bases, with 7 bases sitting between them. The CDR3 has 15 amino acids. The CDR3 DNA reads TGTGCCAGCAGCTTAGCGGCTGAGAGCACAGATACGCAGTATTTT. Its translation: CASSLAAESTDTQYF.

This clonotype was seen at least ten times. The gene calls are TRBV25-1 and TRBJ2-4; 7 positions match TRBD1. The germline V gene encodes CDR1 MGHDK and CDR2 SYGVNS. The CDR3 is 14 residues long. Trimming at V came to 4 bases and at J to 6 bases, leaving 6 bases not matched to a gene. CDR3 nucleotides: TGTGCCAGCAGTGCAACAGGGGTAGTAAACATTCAGTACTTC. Translating gives CASSATGVVNIQYF.

This clonotype occurred a few times. The chain links TRBV11-3 to TRBJ2-1; tentatively, D is TRBD1 or TRBD2 (5 bases each). V was clipped by 6 bases and J by 10 bases, with 19 bases between them. The germline V gene encodes CDR1 SGHNT and CDR2 YENEEA. This CDR3 spans 14 amino acids. The CDR3 DNA sequence: TGTGCCAGCAGAATCCGGGACGCAACTCGGGAGCAGTTCTTC. As protein: CASRIRDATREQFF.

This clonotype appeared a few times. The chain is built from TRBV24-1 and TRBJ2-5; D gene unclear. The CDR3 extends over 15 amino acids. V lost 1 base and J 2 bases, leaving 10 bases between the germline ends. Germline V CDR1 and CDR2: KGHDR, SFDVKD. CDR3 nucleotides: TGTGCCACCAGTGATTTAATCGGTGATCAAGAGACCCAGTACTTC. Translating it yields CATSDLIGDQETQYF.

This chain uses TRBV18 with TRBJ1-1; TRBD1 matches at 7 bases. This CDR3 region has 16 residues. The V gene end was trimmed by 3 bases and the J gene end by 3 bases; junction bases not matched to a gene: 10. The germline gives CDR1 KGHSH, CDR2 LQKENI. Here the CDR3 reads CASSPVSTGKDTEAFF. The DNA for the CDR3 is TGTGCCAGCTCACCGGTGTCGACAGGGAAGGACACTGAAGCTTTCTTT.

V and J are TRBV2 and TRBJ2-5, with TRBD2 identical over 9 bases. V was pared by 0 bases and J by 5 bases, with 13 bases of the junction left unmatched. The germline gives CDR1 SNHLY, CDR2 FYNNEI. The CDR3 covers 18 residues. The chain's CDR3 is CASSEAGLAGRIHETQYF. The CDR3 coding sequence is TGTGCCAGCAGTGAAGCGGGCCTAGCGGGAAGAATCCACGAGACCCAGTACTTC.

This clonotype was picked up many times. This chain links TRBV11-2 with TRBJ2-1; tentative D call: TRBD2 (6 bases). Trimming took 6 bases from V and 8 from J, leaving 23 bases between them. The CDR3 covers 16 residues. The V gene's germline CDR1 is SGHAT and CDR2 FQNNGV. The CDR3 protein is CASRSGSLERLDEQFF. CDR3 nucleotide sequence: TGTGCCAGCAGGTCCGGGAGCTTGGAACGGTTGGATGAGCAGTTCTTC.

This clonotype was picked up many times. This sequence joins TRBV4-1 and TRBJ2-1; D gene ambiguous. This CDR3 spans 13 amino acids. V was trimmed by 3 bases and J by 3 bases, leaving 6 bases between them. The germline V gene encodes CDR1 MGHRA and CDR2 YSYEKL. CDR3 coding DNA: TGCGCCAGCAGCCACCCTTTCTACAATGAGCAGTTCTTC. Protein product: CASSHPFYNEQFF.

The rearrangement links TRBV12-3 or TRBV12-4 to TRBJ1-6, with D unresolved. This CDR3 comprises 15 residues. V was clipped by 1 base and J by 4 bases, with 8 bases between them. The CDR3 is CASSLVVTYNSPLHF. The CDR3 region has the DNA TGTGCCAGCAGTTTAGTAGTGACTTATAATTCACCCCTCCACTTT.

CDR3: CSVEDHASDTEAFF. The CDR3 bases are TGCAGCGTTGAAGATCATGCGTCGGACACTGAAGCTTTCTTT. The rearrangement joins TRBV29-1 to TRBJ1-1; D is unresolved. The CDR3 contains 14 residues. Germline V gene data show CDR1 as SQVTM and CDR2 as ANQGSEA. Trimming took 0 bases from V and 3 from J, leaving 11 bases between them.

This clonotype has just a few counts. The V call is TRBV7-6, the J call TRBJ2-1, with a possible D match to TRBD1 (6 bases). V was clipped by 6 bases and J by 8 bases, with 20 bases between them. The CDR3 covers 15 residues. Germline V CDR1 and CDR2: SGHVS, FNYEAQ. The CDR3 DNA follows: TGTGCCAGCAGTCAACAGGGAGCCAGATACGATGAGCAGTTCTTC. This sequence encodes CASSQQGARYDEQFF.

Only a few counts were recorded for this clonotype. V usage is TRBV12-3 or TRBV12-4 and J usage is TRBJ2-7; D tentatively fits TRBD1 or TRBD2 (6 bases each). The CDR3 length is 13 residues. With 8 bases removed from V and 7 bases from J, the gap between germline ends came to 18 bases. For the CDR3, the DNA is TGTGCCAGCCGGGAGTCAGGGGTCGAGGAGCAGTACTTC. Its translation: CASRESGVEEQYF.

This clonotype was seen only a few times. This chain joins TRBV5-6 and TRBJ1-1; D not resolved. Trimming left V 2 bases short and J 0 bases short, with 20 bases between. The CDR3 is 18 amino acids. Germline CDR1 and CDR2: SGHDT and YYEEEE. Here the CDR3 reads CASSLLAGEAGLNTEAFF. CDR3 DNA sequence: TGTGCCAGCAGCTTACTTGCGGGCGAGGCGGGTCTGAACACTGAAGCTTTCTTT. The entire variable domain, with the rest obtained from reference TRBV5-6 and TRBJ1-1, is as follows: DAGVTQSPTHLIKTRGQQVTLRCSPKSGHDTVSWYQQALGQGPQFIFQYYEEEERQRGNFPDRFSGHQFPNYSSELNVNALLLGDSALYLCASSLLAGEAGLNTEAFFGQGTRLTVV.

This clonotype was counted a few times. This likely comes from a read error, as the CDR3 has no conserved phenylalanine or tryptophan at its end. It is unclear where the CDR3 begins or ends on the DNA, so no DNA is shown, and the CDR3 is as TCRdb lists it. The rearrangement joins TRBV7-8 to TRBJ2-7; TRBD1 is the table's D call and was not checked against the DNA. Germline V gene lookup returns CDR1 SGHVS and CDR2 FQNEAQ. The CDR3 has 13 amino acids, counting both end residues. The CDR3 protein is CASSLVQGARTHL.

This clonotype came up a few times. This chain uses TRBV29-1 with TRBJ2-7; D not resolved. Germline CDR1 reads SQVTM; CDR2 reads ANQGSEA. V was pared by 4 bases and J by 4 bases, with 11 bases between. The CDR3 totals 12 residues. CDR3: CSVGQPGYEQYF. The CDR3 nucleotides read TGCAGCGTTGGGCAGCCTGGGTACGAGCAGTACTTC.

The rearrangement uses TRBV7-3 and TRBJ2-1; D might be TRBD2 (5 bases). V shed 1 base and J shed 4 bases, with 11 bases lying between them. The CDR3 loop spans 15 amino acids. Germline V gene sequence: CDR1 SGHTA, CDR2 FQGTGA. CDR3 loop: CASSLMSGTYNEQFF. CDR3 nucleotides: TGTGCCAGCAGCTTAATGTCGGGAACGTACAATGAGCAGTTCTTC.

The chain links TRBV15 to TRBJ2-7, with TRBD1 as a possible D gene (6 bases). This CDR3 has 15 residues. V lost 5 bases to trimming and J lost 1 base, with 15 bases between them. In germline, CDR1 is LNHNV, CDR2 YYDKDF (reference sequence). The CDR3 nucleotides are TGTGCCACCAGCCCTGGATACAGGGAGTCCTACGAGCAGTACTTC. This codes for CATSPGYRESYEQYF.

This clonotype has just a few counts. The chain employs TRBV15 and TRBJ2-1; 10 nucleotides match TRBD1. The CDR3 has 15 residues. Losses at the gene ends were 3 bases for V and 8 bases for J; bases not matched to a gene: 7. The V gene's germline CDR1 is LNHNV and CDR2 YYDKDF (reference sequence). The CDR3 sequence: CATSRPGQGTYEQFF. The CDR3 DNA reads TGTGCCACCAGCAGGCCGGGACAGGGGACCTATGAGCAGTTCTTC.

This clonotype was seen more than once but under ten times. The CDR3 DNA is TGTGCCAGCAGCCCTCTCCTAGAGCGGGTAGTATCTGGGGCCAACGTCCTGACTTTC. The encoded protein is CASSPLLERVVSGANVLTF. This chain connects TRBV4-2 to TRBJ2-6; perhaps TRBD2 as D (6 bases). The germline V gene encodes CDR1 LGHNA and CDR2 YNFKEQ. V lost 4 bases to trimming and J lost 1 base, with 20 bases between them. This CDR3 contains 19 residues.

The chain joins TRBV20-1 to TRBJ2-7; D is possibly TRBD1 (6 bases). Germline CDR1 DFQATT, CDR2 SNEGSKA (reference sequence). The CDR3 runs 11 residues. V was clipped by 5 bases and J by 3 bases, with 8 bases between them. The CDR3 DNA sequence: TGCAGTGCTCCGACAGGCTACGAGCAGTACTTC. It yields the protein CSAPTGYEQYF.

This clonotype was observed many times. V usage is TRBV5-6 and J usage is TRBJ2-1; D is possibly TRBD1 or TRBD2 (7 bases each). The CDR3 consists of 18 residues. Germline CDR1 and CDR2: SGHDT and YYEEEE. Trimming pared 3 bases from V and 0 bases from J, leaving 19 bases between. The CDR3: CASSSLTSRGSSYNEQFF. The CDR3 DNA sequence: TGTGCCAGCAGCTCTCTGACTAGCAGGGGGAGCTCCTACAATGAGCAGTTCTTC.

The gene calls are TRBV9 and TRBJ2-5; the match to TRBD2 covers 7 bases. CDR3 length: 16 residues. Germline CDR1 and CDR2: SGDLS and YYNGEE. V dropped 3 bases and J dropped 1; count of bases not matched to a gene: 9. CDR3 nucleotide sequence: TGTGCCAGCAGCGGGGGGGGACGAAATCCCCAAGAGACCCAGTACTTC. It is translated as CASSGGGRNPQETQYF.

The genes are TRBV27 and TRBJ2-3, with 9 bases aligning to TRBD2. CDR3 length equals 16 residues. With V trimmed by 8 bases and J by 4 bases, 13 bases remained unmatched. Per germline, CDR1 MNHEY and CDR2 SMNVEV (reference sequence). The CDR3 region has the DNA TGTGCCAGCCGGGAGGCGGGAGGGCCGAGGTCAGATACGCAGTATTTT. Amino acid sequence: CASREAGGPRSDTQYF.

This chain uses TRBV24-1 with TRBJ2-7; a possible D gene is TRBD1 (5 bases). CDR3 size: 13 residues. In germline, CDR1 is KGHDR, CDR2 SFDVKD. V was clipped by 2 bases and J by 4 bases, with 8 bases between them. CDR3 coding DNA: TGTGCCACCAGTGATTCCAACAGGTACGAGCAGTACTTC. Protein product: CATSDSNRYEQYF.

This chain uses TRBV4-1 with TRBJ2-7; the D is unclear. The ends were cut back, 3 bases at V and 3 bases at J, with 15 bases in the middle. The V gene's germline CDR1 is MGHRA and CDR2 YSYEKL. The CDR3 spans 15 residues. CDR3 coding DNA: TGCGCCAGCAGCCATCCTGGAGTGGGCCACTACGAGCAGTACTTC. Protein: CASSHPGVGHYEQYF.

The rearrangement joins TRBV12-3 or TRBV12-4 to TRBJ2-5; no firm D call. The CDR3 runs 13 residues. V was shortened by 5 bases and J by 3 bases, with 10 bases between the two germline ends. DNA for the CDR3: TGTGCCAGCAGTAGGTCCCGAGAAGAGACCCAGTACTTC. Translating gives CASSRSREETQYF.

This sequence joins TRBV24-1 and TRBJ2-1, with D possibly being TRBD2 (6 bases). CDR1 KGHDR and CDR2 SFDVKD come from the germline V gene. This CDR3 has 21 residues. Trimming shortened V by 2 bases and J by 1 base, and 26 bases separated the two germline ends. CDR3 residues: CATSDSRSRDSSKGSYNEQFF. The DNA for the CDR3 is TGTGCCACCAGTGATTCGCGTTCTCGGGACTCCTCAAAGGGATCCTACAATGAGCAGTTCTTC.